These 12 T cell receptor beta chains originate from one sample sequenced in a study of cytomegalovirus exposure and HLA in healthy donors. PCR was performed using 60 Vbeta and 13 Jbeta primers. Repertoires were generated with immunoSEQ multiplex PCR, while TCRdb's copy carries only in-frame clones and drops some. The sample holds approximately 220,000 clones, 83% seen once. Sequenced sample: PBMCs. The source of these receptors is a girl between 10 and 17 years old in good health and CMV-seronegative.

This clone was observed a few times. The rearrangement uses TRBV28 and TRBJ1-2; no clear D gene. Trimming cost V 11 bases and J 4 bases, with 11 bases left between them. This CDR3 has 11 residues. Germline lookup yields CDR1 MDHEN and CDR2 SYDVKM. CDR3 sequence: CAVSRVYGYTF. CDR3 coding DNA: TGTGCCGTATCGAGGGTCTATGGCTACACCTTC.

J is TRBJ2-1 and V is TRBV6-5; 10 bases match TRBD2. V dropped 6 bases and J dropped 2; count of bases not matched to a gene: 4. CDR3 length: 15 amino acids. Germline V gene lookup returns CDR1 MNHEY and CDR2 SVGAGI. The CDR3 spells CASSLLAGAYNEQFF. The CDR3 nucleotides are TGTGCCAGCAGCTTGCTAGCGGGGGCCTACAATGAGCAGTTCTTC.

The V and J genes are TRBV7-2 and TRBJ1-4; 8 nucleotides agree with TRBD1. The CDR3 is made up of 16 amino acids. The germline V gene encodes CDR1 SGHTA and CDR2 FQGNSA. V was clipped by 4 bases and J by 5 bases; unmatched bases: 9. The CDR3 reads CASSSNYRGSNEKLFF. The CDR3 nucleotides are TGTGCCAGCAGCTCGAACTACAGGGGGTCAAATGAAAAACTGTTTTTT.

The chain combines TRBV5-1 with TRBJ2-3; 7 positions match TRBD1. The V and J ends lost 3 bases and 5 bases, in that order; junction bases with no gene match: 9. Germline V gene data show CDR1 as SGHRS and CDR2 as YFSETQ. CDR3 size: 15 residues. CDR3 loop: CASSSGQNPLDTQYF. The CDR3 nucleotides read TGCGCCAGCAGCTCGGGACAGAATCCTTTAGATACGCAGTATTTT.

This clone was picked up one time. A read error may produce the germline difference seen at one junction end. The chain recombines TRBV7-9 with TRBJ2-1, with 9 bases aligning to TRBD1. In germline, CDR1 is SEHNR, CDR2 FQNEAQ (reference sequence). The CDR3 loop spans 16 amino acids. CDR3 region: CSSSLDPGQGSNEQFF. The CDR3 nucleotides read TGTTCCAGCAGCTTAGATCCGGGACAGGGTTCCAATGAGCAGTTCTTC.

The J gene is TRBJ2-3, the V gene TRBV2; 13 bases line up with TRBD2. Germline loops: CDR1 SNHLY, CDR2 FYNNEI. CDR3 length equals 17 residues. V gave up 4 bases and J gave up 4 bases; unmatched junction bases: 8. The CDR3 protein is CASSGLAGGVVADTQYF. In DNA, the CDR3 is TGTGCCAGCAGTGGACTAGCGGGAGGAGTAGTGGCAGATACGCAGTATTTT.

The chain carries TRBV28 and TRBJ1-5; D is unclear. The CDR3 consists of 12 residues. CDR1 is MDHEN, CDR2 SYDVKM, per germline. V shed 6 bases and J shed 6 bases, with 9 bases lying between them. In DNA form, the CDR3 reads TGTGCCAGCAGCCTGGCGGGTCAGCCCCAGCATTTT. It encodes CASSLAGQPQHF.

The chain recombines TRBV7-8 with TRBJ1-1; D may be TRBD1 (6 bases). The CDR3 sequence is 15 residues long. The germline V gene has CDR1 SGHVS and CDR2 FQNEAQ. V lost 5 bases and J 0 bases, leaving 13 bases between the germline ends. The CDR3 region is CASSPWTVMNTEAFF. CDR3 sequence (DNA): TGTGCCAGCAGCCCTTGGACAGTTATGAACACTGAAGCTTTCTTT.

The CDR3 loop reads CASSSRRLMNTEAFF. Written as DNA, the CDR3 is TGTGCCAGCAGCTCACGCAGGTTAATGAACACTGAAGCTTTCTTT. V gene TRBV7-8 combines with J gene TRBJ1-1; no firm D call. The germline V and J ends were trimmed by 4 bases and 0 bases, with 12 bases remaining between them. From germline, CDR1 is SGHVS and CDR2 FQNEAQ. The CDR3 is made up of 15 amino acids.

The table lists this clone with a few counts. This rearrangement joins TRBV7-9 to TRBJ1-2, with TRBD1 identical over 7 bases. CDR1 and CDR2 (germline): SEHNR, FQNEAQ (reference sequence). The CDR3 consists of 14 residues. The trim removed 1 base at V and 3 bases at J, leaving 2 bases unmatched. The CDR3 DNA reads as TGTGCCAGCAGCTTAGGGACAGGTCACTATGGCTACACCTTC. Translated: CASSLGTGHYGYTF.

This clone was seen a handful of times. V usage is TRBV19 and J usage is TRBJ1-5; D gene uncertain. Germline assignment: CDR1 LNHDA and CDR2 SQIVND (reference sequence). The CDR3 contains 14 residues. V dropped 7 bases and J dropped 1 base, with 11 bases sitting between them. The CDR3 DNA sequence: TGTGCCAGTAAATGGAGGGAGAGCAATCAGCCCCAGCATTTT. This gives the protein CASKWRESNQPQHF. Full variable domain (outside the CDR3, taken from reference TRBV19 and TRBJ1-5): DGGITQSPKYLFRKEGQNVTLSCEQNLNHDAMYWYRQDPGQGLRLIYYSQIVNDFQKGDIAEGYSVSREKKESFPLTVTSAQKNPTAFYLCASKWRESNQPQHFGDGTRLSIL.

V and J are TRBV14 and TRBJ2-2, with TRBD1 matching over 9 bases. Per the germline V gene, CDR1 is SGHDN and CDR2 is FVKESK. The ends lost 4 bases at V and 1 base at J; junction bases unmatched: 4. The CDR3 runs to 16 residues. As DNA, the CDR3 is TGTGCCAGCAGCCGCCGGGACAGGGAGAACACCGGGGAGCTGTTTTTT. It codes for CASSRRDRENTGELFF. Full variable domain (missing parts from reference TRBV14 and TRBJ2-2): EAGVTQFPSHSVIEKGQTVTLRCDPISGHDNLYWYRRVMGKEIKFLLHFVKESKQDESGMPNNRFLAERTGGTYSTLKVQPAELEDSGVYFCASSRRDRENTGELFFGEGSRLTVL.